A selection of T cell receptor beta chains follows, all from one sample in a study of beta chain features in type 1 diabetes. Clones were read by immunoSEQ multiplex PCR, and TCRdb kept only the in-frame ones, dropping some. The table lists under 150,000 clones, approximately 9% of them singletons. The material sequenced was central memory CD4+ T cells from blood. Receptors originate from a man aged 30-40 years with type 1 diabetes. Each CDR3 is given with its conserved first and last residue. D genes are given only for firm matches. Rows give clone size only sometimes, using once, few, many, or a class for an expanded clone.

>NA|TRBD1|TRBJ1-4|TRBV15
TGTGCCACCAGCAGAGATCCGCCAGGGGGCTCTAATGAAAAACTGTTTTTT
CATSRDPPGGSNEKLFF
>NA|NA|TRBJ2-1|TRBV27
TGTGCCAGCAGCCCCCTTGATAGCGGTTACAATGAGCAGTTCTTC
CASSPLDSGYNEQFF
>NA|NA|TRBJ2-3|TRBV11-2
TGTGCCAGCAGCTTAGGGGTAGGTCGCGGAGATACGCAGTATTTT
CASSLGVGRGDTQYF
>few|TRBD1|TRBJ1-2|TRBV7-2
TGTGCCAGCAGTAGAGGACAGGGCCCCTTTGGCTACACCTTC
CASSRGQGPFGYTF
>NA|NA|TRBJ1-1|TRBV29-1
TGCAGCGTTGATAGGACATTGGCGAACACTGAAGCTTTCTTT
CSVDRTLANTEAFF
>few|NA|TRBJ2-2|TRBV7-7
TGTGCTAGCAGCTTAGGGCTGGGAGACACCGGGGAGCTGTTTTTT
CASSLGLGDTGELFF
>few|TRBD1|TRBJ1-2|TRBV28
TGTGCCAGTTGGACAGGGTACTATGGCTACACCTTC
CASWTGYYGYTF
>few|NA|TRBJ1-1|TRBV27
TGTGCCAGCAGGACCAGGGTCCCGAACACTGAAGCTTTCTTT
CASRTRVPNTEAFF
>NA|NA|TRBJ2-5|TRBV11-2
TGTGCCAGCAGCTTAGTTATGGGGCCCGGGACCCAGTACTTC
CASSLVMGPGTQYF
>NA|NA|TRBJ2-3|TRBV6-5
TGTGCCAGCAGTCAATCCACAGATACGCAGTATTTT
CASSQSTDTQYF
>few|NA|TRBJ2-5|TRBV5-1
TGCGCCAGCTCACGGTATGGACAGACCCAAGAGACCCAGTACTTC
CASSRYGQTQETQYF
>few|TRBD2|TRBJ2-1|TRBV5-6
TGTGCCAGCAGCATAGGACTCTGGACTAGCGGGGGGGCCAGTGAGCAGTTCTTC
CASSIGLWTSGGASEQFF
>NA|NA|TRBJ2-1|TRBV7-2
TGTGCCAGCAGCTTAGGCCGGGGAACTTTGCTCTACAATGAGCAGTTCTTC
CASSLGRGTLLYNEQFF
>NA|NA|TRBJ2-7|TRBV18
TGTGCCAGCTCATCTCGACAGCACTACGAGCAGTACTTC
CASSSRQHYEQYF
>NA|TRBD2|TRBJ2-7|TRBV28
TGTGCCAGCACTTCGCGGGGGGCCTTTCAGTACGAGCAGTACTTC
CASTSRGAFQYEQYF
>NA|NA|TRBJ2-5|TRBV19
TGTGCCAGTATCCCGGGCGGGGTTGCCTCAACATCGGAGGAGACCCAGTACTTC
CASIPGGVASTSEETQYF
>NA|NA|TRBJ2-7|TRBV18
TGTGCCAGCTCCCCCGGGCTAGCTATCTCCTACGAGCAGTACTTC
CASSPGLAISYEQYF
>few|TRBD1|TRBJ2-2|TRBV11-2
TGTGCCAGCAGCGCGGGACAGGGGGCGATCGGGGAGCTGTTTTTT
CASSAGQGAIGELFF
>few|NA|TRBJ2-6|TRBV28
TGTGCCAGCACCTTGGGGAGCTCTGGGGCCAACGTCCTGACTTTC
CASTLGSSGANVLTF
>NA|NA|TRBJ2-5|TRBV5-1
TGCGCCAGCAGCTTGGCCCCAGGGGAGGGGCTGGAGACCCAGTACTTC
CASSLAPGEGLETQYF
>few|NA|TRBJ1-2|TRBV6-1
TGTGCCAGCAGTGCAAGGAGAGGGGAGGGGTACACCTTC
CASSARRGEGYTF
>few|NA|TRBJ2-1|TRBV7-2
TGTGCCAGCAGCTTAGCTCCAAACAATGAGCAGTTCTTC
CASSLAPNNEQFF
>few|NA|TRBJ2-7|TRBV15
TGTGCCACCAGCAGAGATATACAATCCGAGCAGTACTTC
CATSRDIQSEQYF
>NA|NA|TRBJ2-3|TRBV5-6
TGTGCCAGCAGCCTAACCCTCTCTAGCACAGATACGCAGTATTTT
CASSLTLSSTDTQYF
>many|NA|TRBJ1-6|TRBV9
TGTGCCAGCAGCGTAGGTCGACTCTATAATTCACCCCTCCACTTT
CASSVGRLYNSPLHF
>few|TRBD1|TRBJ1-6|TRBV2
TGTGCCAGCAGTGCAGGGACAGGGCAGTCACCCCTCCACTTT
CASSAGTGQSPLHF
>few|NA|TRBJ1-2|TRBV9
TGTGCCAGCAGCCCCCTGAGGGGGAGCGGCGATGGCTACACCTTC
CASSPLRGSGDGYTF
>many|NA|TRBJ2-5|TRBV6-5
TGTGCCAGCGTTACACCAGGGGGGGAGACCCAGTACTTC
CASVTPGGETQYF
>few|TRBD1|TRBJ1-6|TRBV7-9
TGTGCCAGCAGCTTATGGGTGGGACAGCCTAATTCACCCCTCCACTTT
CASSLWVGQPNSPLHF
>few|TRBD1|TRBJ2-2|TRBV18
TGTGCCAGCTCACCGTTACAGGGGGGACACACCGGGGAGCTGTTTTTT
CASSPLQGGHTGELFF